This T cell receptor (beta chain) came from a study of blood T cell repertoires in COVID-19. Study in general: COVID-19 samples, acute and convalescent, were from the United States, Italy and Spain.

In the original analysis: Estimation of nucleated cell counts relied on the amplification of reference gene primers. Sequencing used immunoSEQ multiplex PCR; TCRdb keeps in-frame clones, though not all of them. The V and J calls and clone size were taken over from that table, and D and trimming were inferred from the DNA. The sample has roughly 100,000 clones, around 90% seen once; the top ten hold 3.5%. This CDR3 contains 12 residues. The V end was cut by 1 base, the J end by 6 bases, with 6 bases between. Looked up from germline, CDR1 is LNHDA and CDR2 is SQIVND (reference sequence). The TCR was taken from a human donor in a cohort sampled during active COVID-19. The chain employs TRBV19 and TRBJ1-1; D remains ambiguous. The specimen sequenced was peripheral blood. The CDR3 coding sequence is TGTGCCAGTAGTATAGGCGGCGCTGAAGCTTTCTTT. It specifies CASSIGGAEAFF.